This paragraph covers one T cell receptor beta chain sequence. The sample comes from a study of shared clonotypes between healthy human individuals. Trimming cost V 3 bases and J 6 bases, with 6 bases left between them. Germline values: CDR1 ENHRY, CDR2 SYGVKD. The CDR3 length is 11 residues. Some clones are missing from TCRdb's copy, which holds only in-frame ones; the method was immunoSEQ multiplex PCR. The sample lists roughly 2 million clones; approximately 95% were seen once. Sequenced: naive CD4+ T cells sorted from blood. Sample subset: CD45RA+ positively selected. The TCR was taken from a man aged 18 to 30 in good health. This sequence joins TRBV10-3 and TRBJ2-7; no reliable D call. CDR3 DNA: TGTGCCATCAGTGATGTGGCCGAGCAGTACTTC. Protein product: CAISDVAEQYF.